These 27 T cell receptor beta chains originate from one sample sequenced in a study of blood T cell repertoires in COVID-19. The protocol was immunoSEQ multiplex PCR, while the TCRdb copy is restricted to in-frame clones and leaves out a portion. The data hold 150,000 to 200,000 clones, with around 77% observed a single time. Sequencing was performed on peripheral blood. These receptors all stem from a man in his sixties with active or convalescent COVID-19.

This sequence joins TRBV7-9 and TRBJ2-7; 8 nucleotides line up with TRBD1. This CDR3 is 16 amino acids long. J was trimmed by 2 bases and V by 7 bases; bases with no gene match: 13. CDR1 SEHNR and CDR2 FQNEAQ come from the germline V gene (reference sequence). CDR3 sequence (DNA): TGTGCCAGCACCCCCCGCGAAGGACAGGGTACCTACGAGCAGTACTTC. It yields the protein CASTPREGQGTYEQYF. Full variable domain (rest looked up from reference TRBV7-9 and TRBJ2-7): DTGVSQNPRHKITKRGQNVTFRCDPISEHNRLYWYRQTLGQGPEFLTYFQNEAQLEKSRLLSDRFSAERPKGSFSTLEIQRTEQGDSAMYLCASTPREGQGTYEQYFGPGTRLTVT.

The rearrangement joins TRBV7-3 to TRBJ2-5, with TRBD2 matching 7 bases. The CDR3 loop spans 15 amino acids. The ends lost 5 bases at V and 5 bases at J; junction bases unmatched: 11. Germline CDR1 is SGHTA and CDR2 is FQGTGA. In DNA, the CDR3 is TGTGCCAGCAGCCCCGCCGGGCTACTAGCGGAGACCCAGTACTTC. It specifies CASSPAGLLAETQYF.

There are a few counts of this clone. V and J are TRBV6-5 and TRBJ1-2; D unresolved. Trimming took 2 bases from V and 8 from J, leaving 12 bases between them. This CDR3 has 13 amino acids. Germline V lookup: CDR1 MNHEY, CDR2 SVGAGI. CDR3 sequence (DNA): TGTGCCAGCAGTTACGGTCTAACCGGGGGCTACACCTTC. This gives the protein CASSYGLTGGYTF.

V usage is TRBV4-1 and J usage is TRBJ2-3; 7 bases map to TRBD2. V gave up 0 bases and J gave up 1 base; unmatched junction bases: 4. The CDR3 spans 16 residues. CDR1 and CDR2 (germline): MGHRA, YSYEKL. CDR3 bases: TGCGCCAGCAGCCAAGATTGGGGGGGTGGCACAGATACGCAGTATTTT. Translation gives CASSQDWGGGTDTQYF.

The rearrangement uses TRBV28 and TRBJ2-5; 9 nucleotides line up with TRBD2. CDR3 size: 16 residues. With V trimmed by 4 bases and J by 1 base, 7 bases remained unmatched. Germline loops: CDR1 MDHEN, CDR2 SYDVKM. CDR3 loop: CASSSDLAGIQETQYF. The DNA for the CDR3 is TGTGCCAGCAGTTCGGACCTAGCGGGGATCCAAGAGACCCAGTACTTC.

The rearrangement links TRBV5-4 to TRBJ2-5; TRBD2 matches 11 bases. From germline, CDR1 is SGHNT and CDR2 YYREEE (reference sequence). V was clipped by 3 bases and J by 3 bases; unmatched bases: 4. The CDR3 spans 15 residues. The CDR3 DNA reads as TGTGCCAGCAGCTCGCCGGGACTAGCGGAAGAGACCCAGTACTTC. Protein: CASSSPGLAEETQYF.

In nucleotides, the CDR3 is TGCGCCAGCAGCCTTGGCATTGGCTATGGCTACACCTTC. This sequence encodes CASSLGIGYGYTF. The V and J genes are TRBV4-1 and TRBJ1-2; no clear D. Germline CDR1 reads MGHRA; CDR2 reads YSYEKL. The CDR3 sequence is 13 residues long. V lost 4 bases, J lost 4 bases, and 10 bases lay in between.

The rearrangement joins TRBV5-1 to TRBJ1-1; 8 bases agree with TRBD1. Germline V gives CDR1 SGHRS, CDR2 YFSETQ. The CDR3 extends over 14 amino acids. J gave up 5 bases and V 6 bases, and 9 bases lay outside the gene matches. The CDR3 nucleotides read TGCGCCAGCACCATAACAGGGGGTTATACTGAAGCTTTCTTT. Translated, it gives CASTITGGYTEAFF.

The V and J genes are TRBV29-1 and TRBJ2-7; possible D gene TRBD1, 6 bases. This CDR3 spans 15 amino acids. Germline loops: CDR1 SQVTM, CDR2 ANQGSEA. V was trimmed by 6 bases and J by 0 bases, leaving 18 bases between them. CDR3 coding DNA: TGCAGCGTGATTCTCGGGACATTCCCCTCCTACGAGCAGTACTTC. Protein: CSVILGTFPSYEQYF.

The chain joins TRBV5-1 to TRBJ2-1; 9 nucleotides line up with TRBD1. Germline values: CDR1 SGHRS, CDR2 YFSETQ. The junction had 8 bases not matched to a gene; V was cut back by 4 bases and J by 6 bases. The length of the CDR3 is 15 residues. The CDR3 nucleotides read TGCGCCAGCAGCGGCCGGGACAGGGACATCAATGAGCAGTTCTTC. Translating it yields CASSGRDRDINEQFF. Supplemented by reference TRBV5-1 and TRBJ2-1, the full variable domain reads KAGVTQTPRYLIKTRGQQVTLSCSPISGHRSVSWYQQTPGQGLQFLFEYFSETQRNKGNFPGRFSGRQFSNSRSEMNVSTLELGDSALYLCASSGRDRDINEQFFGPGTRLTVL.

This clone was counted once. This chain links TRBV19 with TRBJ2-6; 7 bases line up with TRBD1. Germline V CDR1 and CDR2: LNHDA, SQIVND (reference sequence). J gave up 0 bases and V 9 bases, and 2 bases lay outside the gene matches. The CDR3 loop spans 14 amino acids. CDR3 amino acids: CASSGGSGANVLTF. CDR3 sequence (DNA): TGTGCCAGCTCAGGGGGCTCTGGGGCCAACGTCCTGACTTTC.

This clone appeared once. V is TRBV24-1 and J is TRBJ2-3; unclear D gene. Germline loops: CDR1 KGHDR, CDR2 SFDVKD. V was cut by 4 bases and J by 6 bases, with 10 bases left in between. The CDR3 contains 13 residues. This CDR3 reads CATSEGVEDTQYF. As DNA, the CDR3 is TGTGCCACCAGTGAGGGCGTCGAGGATACGCAGTATTTT.

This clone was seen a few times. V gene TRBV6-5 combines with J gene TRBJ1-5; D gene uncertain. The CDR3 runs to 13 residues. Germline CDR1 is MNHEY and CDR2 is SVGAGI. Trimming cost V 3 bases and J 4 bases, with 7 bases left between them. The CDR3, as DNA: TGTGCCAGCAGTTATAAGAGGAATCAGCCCCAGCATTTT. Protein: CASSYKRNQPQHF.

The CDR3 is CASSYSEAPTDDEKLFF. DNA for the CDR3: TGTGCCAGCAGTTACTCAGAAGCGCCGACGGATGATGAAAAACTGTTTTTT. The chain links TRBV6-2 or TRBV6-3 to TRBJ1-4; D call uncertain. CDR1 is MNHEY and CDR2 is SVGEGT in the germline V gene. This CDR3 has 17 amino acids. V was trimmed by 0 bases and J by 6 bases, leaving 17 bases between them.

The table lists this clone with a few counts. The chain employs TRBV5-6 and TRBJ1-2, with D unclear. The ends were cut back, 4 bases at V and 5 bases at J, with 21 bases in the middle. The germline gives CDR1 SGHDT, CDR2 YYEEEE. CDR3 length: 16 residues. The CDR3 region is CASSHKTGGRVYGYTF. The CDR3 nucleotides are TGTGCCAGCAGCCACAAGACGGGCGGGAGGGTTTATGGCTACACCTTC.

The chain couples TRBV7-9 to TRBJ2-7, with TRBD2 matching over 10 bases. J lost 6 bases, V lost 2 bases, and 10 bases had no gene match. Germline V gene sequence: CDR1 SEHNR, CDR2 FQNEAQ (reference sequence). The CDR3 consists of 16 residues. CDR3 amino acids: CASSLSVWASGSEQYF. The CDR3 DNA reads TGTGCCAGCAGCTTAAGTGTATGGGCTAGCGGGAGCGAGCAGTACTTC.

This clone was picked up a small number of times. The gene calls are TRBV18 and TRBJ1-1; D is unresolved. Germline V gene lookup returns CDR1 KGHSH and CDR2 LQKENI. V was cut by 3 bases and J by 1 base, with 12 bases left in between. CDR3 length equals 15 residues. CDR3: CASSPEVGQNTEAFF. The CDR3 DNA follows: TGTGCCAGCTCACCCGAGGTGGGTCAGAACACTGAAGCTTTCTTT.

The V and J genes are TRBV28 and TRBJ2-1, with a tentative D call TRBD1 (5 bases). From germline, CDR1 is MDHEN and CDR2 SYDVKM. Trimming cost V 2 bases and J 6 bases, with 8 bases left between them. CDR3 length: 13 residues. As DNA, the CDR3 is TGTGCCAGCAGTTTAGAGGACATCAATGAGCAGTTCTTC. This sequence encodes CASSLEDINEQFF.

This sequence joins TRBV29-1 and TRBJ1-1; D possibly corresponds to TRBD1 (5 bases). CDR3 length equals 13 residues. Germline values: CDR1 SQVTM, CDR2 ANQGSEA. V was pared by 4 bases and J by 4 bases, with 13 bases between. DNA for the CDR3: TGCAGCGTTGTTCAGGGTTTAGGCACTGAAGCTTTCTTT. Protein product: CSVVQGLGTEAFF.

The CDR3 loop is CASSILGTASYEQYF. CDR3 DNA sequence: TGTGCCAGTAGTATTCTTGGGACAGCCTCCTACGAGCAGTACTTC. The chain links TRBV19 to TRBJ2-7, with 7 bases identical to TRBD1. The trim removed 3 bases at V and 0 bases at J, leaving 5 bases unmatched. The CDR3 has 15 amino acids. The V gene's germline CDR1 is LNHDA and CDR2 SQIVND (reference sequence).

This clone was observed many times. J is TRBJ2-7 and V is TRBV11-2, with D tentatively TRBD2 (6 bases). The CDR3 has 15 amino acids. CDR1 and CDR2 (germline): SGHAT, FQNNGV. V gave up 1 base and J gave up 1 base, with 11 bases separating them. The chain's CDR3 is CASSLGAEGSYEQYF. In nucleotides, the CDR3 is TGTGCCAGCAGCTTAGGGGCGGAGGGTTCCTACGAGCAGTACTTC.

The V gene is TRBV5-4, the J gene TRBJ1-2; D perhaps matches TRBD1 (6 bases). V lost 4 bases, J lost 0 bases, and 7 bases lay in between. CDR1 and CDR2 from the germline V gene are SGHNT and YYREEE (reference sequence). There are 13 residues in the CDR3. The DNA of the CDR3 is TGTGCCAGCAGCAGACAGGCTAACTATGGCTACACCTTC. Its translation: CASSRQANYGYTF.

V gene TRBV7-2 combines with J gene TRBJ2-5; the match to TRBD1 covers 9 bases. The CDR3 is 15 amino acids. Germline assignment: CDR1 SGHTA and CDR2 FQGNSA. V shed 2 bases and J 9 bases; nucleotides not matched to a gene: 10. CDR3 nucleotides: TGTGCCAGCAGCTTATCGGGACAGGGTATAGGGTCCCAGTACTTC. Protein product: CASSLSGQGIGSQYF.

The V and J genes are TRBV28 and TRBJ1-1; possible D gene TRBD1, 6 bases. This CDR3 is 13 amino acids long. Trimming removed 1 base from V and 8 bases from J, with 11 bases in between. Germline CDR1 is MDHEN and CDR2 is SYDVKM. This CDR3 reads CASSLFGGAEAFF. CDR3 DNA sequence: TGTGCCAGCAGTTTATTCGGGGGGGCGGAAGCTTTCTTT.

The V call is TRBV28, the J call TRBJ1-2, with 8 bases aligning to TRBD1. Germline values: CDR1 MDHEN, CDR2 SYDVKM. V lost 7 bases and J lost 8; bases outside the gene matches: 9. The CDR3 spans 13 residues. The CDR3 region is CASNGGRGLGYTF. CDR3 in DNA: TGTGCCAGCAACGGCGGCAGGGGGCTCGGCTACACCTTC.

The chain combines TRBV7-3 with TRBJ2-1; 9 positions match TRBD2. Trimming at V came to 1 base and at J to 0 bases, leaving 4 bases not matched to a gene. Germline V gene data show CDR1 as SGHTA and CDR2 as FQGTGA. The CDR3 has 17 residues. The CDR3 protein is CASSLNPSGDSYNEQFF. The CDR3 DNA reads TGTGCCAGCAGCTTAAACCCTAGCGGGGACTCCTACAATGAGCAGTTCTTC.

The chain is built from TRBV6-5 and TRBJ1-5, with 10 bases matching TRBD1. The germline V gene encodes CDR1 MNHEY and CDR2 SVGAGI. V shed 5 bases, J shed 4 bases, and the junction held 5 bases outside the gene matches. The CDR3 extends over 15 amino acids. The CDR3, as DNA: TGTGCCAGCAGTCGGGGACAGGGGCCAAATCAGCCCCAGCATTTT. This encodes CASSRGQGPNQPQHF.